The entry below describes one T cell receptor beta chain. Its target is unknown. V lost 4 bases, J lost 6 bases, and 20 bases stayed unmatched. CDR1 is MDHEN and CDR2 is SYDVKM in the germline V gene. CDR3 length: 19 residues. This specimen comes from a study of T cell responses to AZD1222 COVID-19 vaccine. Study-level findings and limits: Spike-specific TCR breadth rose after two AZD1222 doses, and depth rose as well. None of the repertoires were sampled until the peak T cell response had passed. Spike regions recognized by vaccine-associated CD4 TCRs spanned the protein, led by 160-218 and 743-854. White British ancestry dominated among donors, who included more females, and clonal diversity was possibly underestimated.

Some clones are missing from TCRdb's copy, which holds only in-frame ones; the method was immunoSEQ multiplex PCR. The table has some 150,000 clones, approximately 89% seen once. This rearrangement joins TRBV28 to TRBJ2-2; 7 bases line up with TRBD2. The sample here was peripheral blood, taken 28 days after the second AZD1222 dose. The clonotype originates from an adult who received the AZD1222 COVID-19 vaccine. CDR3 in amino acids: CASSYPREGLSVIPGELFF. CDR3 DNA sequence: TGTGCCAGCAGTTATCCGAGGGAGGGCCTTTCCGTGATCCCCGGGGAGCTGTTTTTT.